This T cell receptor beta chain was captured by sequencing in a study of response to subunit inactivated influenza vaccine. Findings and caveats of the study: Each seasonal influenza vaccination recruits few new T cells, the authors suggested.

TCRdb fed the RT-PCR reads into MiXCR, producing one record per CDR3 protein. The sample lists about 610,000 distinct CDR3 sequences, less than 15% seen once, with approximately 10% in the top ten. As for this clonotype: Its matching antigen is unknown.

The CDR3 consists of 13 residues. The J segment lost 8 bases and the V segment lost 6 bases, leaving 12 bases of the junction unmatched. Looked up from germline, CDR1 is SQVTM and CDR2 is ANQGSEA. The rearrangement links TRBV29-1 to TRBJ1-2; 7 positions agree with TRBD1. This receptor was taken from a man in his forties or fifties who received an inactivated influenza vaccine. This sample comprised PBMCs from blood, obtained roughly 12 days after vaccination. The CDR3 here is CSVYTDRAGGYTF. CDR3 sequence (DNA): TGCAGCGTCTACACCGACAGGGCAGGAGGCTACACCTTC.